These T cell receptor beta chains were read from a single sample in a study of human T cells and chemical hapten exposure. TCRdb re-analysed the 5' RACE reads in MiXCR, keeping a single row per CDR3 protein. The sample contains some 150,000 distinct CDR3 sequences, roughly 4% of which appear only once. These receptors all come from a female donor in good health. CDR3s leave out the opening cysteine and the closing phenylalanine or tryptophan. Each record gives: J gene, V gene, CDR3 length, clone size, CDR3 protein. Clone sizes are given selectively: once, few, many, or a class where the clone is expanded.

J gene: TRBJ1-2; V gene: TRBV10-3; CDR3 length: 12; clone size: few; CDR3 protein: AISEGGGRKGYT
J gene: TRBJ1-3; V gene: TRBV7-9; CDR3 length: 14; clone size: .; CDR3 protein: ASSLGLGSSGNTIY
J gene: TRBJ1-5; V gene: TRBV4-2; CDR3 length: 13; clone size: many; CDR3 protein: ASSPHRGWNQPQH
J gene: TRBJ2-1; V gene: TRBV6-1; CDR3 length: 13; clone size: .; CDR3 protein: ASSAQGAPGNEQF
J gene: TRBJ2-3; V gene: TRBV4-2; CDR3 length: 13; clone size: many; CDR3 protein: ASSQEQGNPDTQY
J gene: TRBJ2-7; V gene: TRBV27; CDR3 length: 11; clone size: many; CDR3 protein: ASSFDRAGEQY
J gene: TRBJ1-5; V gene: TRBV20-1; CDR3 length: 11; clone size: few; CDR3 protein: SARDDPNQPQH
J gene: TRBJ2-3; V gene: TRBV12-3/TRBV12-4; CDR3 length: 15; clone size: many; CDR3 protein: ASSPGTSGGVADTQY
J gene: TRBJ2-7; V gene: TRBV5-1; CDR3 length: 11; clone size: many; CDR3 protein: ASSLRLNYEQY
J gene: TRBJ1-3; V gene: TRBV5-4; CDR3 length: 14; clone size: many; CDR3 protein: ASFRQFDPSGNTIY
J gene: TRBJ1-4; V gene: TRBV2; CDR3 length: 13; clone size: many; CDR3 protein: ASSGGPVGNEKLF
J gene: TRBJ1-1; V gene: TRBV3-1; CDR3 length: 13; clone size: .; CDR3 protein: ASSRGRQMNTEAF
J gene: TRBJ1-6; V gene: TRBV5-6; CDR3 length: 9; clone size: many; CDR3 protein: ASSFGRLLH
J gene: TRBJ2-1; V gene: TRBV7-9; CDR3 length: 12; clone size: .; CDR3 protein: ASSAGQGDNEQF
J gene: TRBJ1-1; V gene: TRBV7-2; CDR3 length: 11; clone size: many; CDR3 protein: ASLRPMNTEAF
J gene: TRBJ1-4; V gene: TRBV5-6; CDR3 length: 12; clone size: many; CDR3 protein: ASSYRGINEKLF
J gene: TRBJ2-7; V gene: TRBV4-2; CDR3 length: 13; clone size: few; CDR3 protein: ASSQRAGGSDEQY
J gene: TRBJ1-6; V gene: TRBV30; CDR3 length: 13; clone size: many; CDR3 protein: AWRNPDREYSPLH
J gene: TRBJ2-3; V gene: TRBV5-4; CDR3 length: 12; clone size: .; CDR3 protein: ASSPRRGGDTQY
J gene: TRBJ2-3; V gene: TRBV7-2; CDR3 length: 16; clone size: many; CDR3 protein: ASSLAFGAGRSTDTQY
J gene: TRBJ1-6; V gene: TRBV7-9; CDR3 length: 13; clone size: many; CDR3 protein: ASSLYDRGNSPLH
J gene: TRBJ2-5; V gene: TRBV6-2/TRBV6-3; CDR3 length: 9; clone size: many; CDR3 protein: ASSLDGWKD
J gene: TRBJ2-2; V gene: TRBV24-1; CDR3 length: 14; clone size: few; CDR3 protein: ATSDAGTENTGELF